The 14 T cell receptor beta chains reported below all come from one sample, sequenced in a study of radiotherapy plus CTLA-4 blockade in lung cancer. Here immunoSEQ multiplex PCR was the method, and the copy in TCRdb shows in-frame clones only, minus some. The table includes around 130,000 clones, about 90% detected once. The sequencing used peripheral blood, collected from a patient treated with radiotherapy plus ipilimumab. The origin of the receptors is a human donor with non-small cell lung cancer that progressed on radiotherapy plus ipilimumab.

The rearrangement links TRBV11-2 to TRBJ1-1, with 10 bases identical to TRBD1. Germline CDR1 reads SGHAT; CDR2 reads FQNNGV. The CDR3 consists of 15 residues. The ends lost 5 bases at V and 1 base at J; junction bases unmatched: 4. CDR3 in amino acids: CASSPRTGGNTEAFF. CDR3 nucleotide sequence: TGTGCCAGCAGCCCCCGGACAGGGGGGAACACTGAAGCTTTCTTT.

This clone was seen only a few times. The CDR3 region has the DNA TGCGCCAGCAGTGGCGCATACGAGCAGTACTTC. Translation gives CASSGAYEQYF. The rearrangement uses TRBV10-2 and TRBJ2-7; D gene unclear. This CDR3 has 11 amino acids. The germline V gene encodes CDR1 WSHSY and CDR2 SAAADI. Trimming removed 4 bases from V and 4 bases from J, with 5 bases in between.

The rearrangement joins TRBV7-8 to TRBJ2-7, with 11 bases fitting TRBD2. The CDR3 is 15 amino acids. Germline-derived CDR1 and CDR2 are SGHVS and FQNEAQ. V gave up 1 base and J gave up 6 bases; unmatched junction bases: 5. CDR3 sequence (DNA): TGTGCCAGCAGCTTAGAGACTAGCGGGATTTTCGAGCAGTACTTC. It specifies CASSLETSGIFEQYF. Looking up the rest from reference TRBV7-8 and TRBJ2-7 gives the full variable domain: GAGVSQSPRYKVAKRGQDVALRCDPISGHVSLFWYQQALGQGPEFLTYFQNEAQLDKSGLPSDRFFAERPEGSVSTLKIQRTQQEDSAVYLCASSLETSGIFEQYFGPGTRLTVT.

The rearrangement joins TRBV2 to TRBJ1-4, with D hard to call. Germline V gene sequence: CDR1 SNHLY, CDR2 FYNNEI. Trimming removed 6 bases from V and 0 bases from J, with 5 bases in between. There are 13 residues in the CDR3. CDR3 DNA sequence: TGTGCCAGCAGAGGGACAACTAATGAAAAACTGTTTTTT. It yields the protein CASRGTTNEKLFF.

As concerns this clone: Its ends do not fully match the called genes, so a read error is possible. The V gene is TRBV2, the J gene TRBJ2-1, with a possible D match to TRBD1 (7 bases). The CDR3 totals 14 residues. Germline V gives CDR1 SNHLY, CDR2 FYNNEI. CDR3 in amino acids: CVSSRGELRDEQFF. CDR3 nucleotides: TGTGTCAGCTCCAGGGGGGAGCTTAGGGATGAGCAGTTCTTC.

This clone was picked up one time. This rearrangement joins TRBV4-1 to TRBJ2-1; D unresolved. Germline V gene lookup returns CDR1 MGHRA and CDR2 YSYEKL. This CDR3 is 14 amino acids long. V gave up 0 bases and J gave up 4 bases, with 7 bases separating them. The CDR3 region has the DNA TGCGCCAGCAGCCAAGAGCGATCGTACAATGAGCAGTTCTTC. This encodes CASSQERSYNEQFF.

Here the CDR3 reads CASSFAGGSTDTQYF. CDR3 DNA: TGTGCCAGCAGCTTCGCGGGAGGGAGCACAGATACGCAGTATTTT. V usage is TRBV7-9 and J usage is TRBJ2-3, with 9 bases that match TRBD2. Per the germline V gene, CDR1 is SEHNR and CDR2 is FQNEAQ (reference sequence). Trimming at V came to 3 bases and at J to 0 bases, leaving 1 base not matched to a gene. This CDR3 has 15 residues.

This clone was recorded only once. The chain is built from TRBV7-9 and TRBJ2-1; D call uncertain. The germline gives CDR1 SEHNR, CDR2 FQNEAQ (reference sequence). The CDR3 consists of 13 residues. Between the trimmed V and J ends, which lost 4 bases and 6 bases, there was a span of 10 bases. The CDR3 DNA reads TGTGCCAGCAGCTCGTTGGCCGGCAATGAGCAGTTCTTC. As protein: CASSSLAGNEQFF. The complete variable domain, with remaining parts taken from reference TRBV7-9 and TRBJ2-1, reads DTGVSQNPRHKITKRGQNVTFRCDPISEHNRLYWYRQTLGQGPEFLTYFQNEAQLEKSRLLSDRFSAERPKGSFSTLEIQRTEQGDSAMYLCASSSLAGNEQFFGPGTRLTVL.

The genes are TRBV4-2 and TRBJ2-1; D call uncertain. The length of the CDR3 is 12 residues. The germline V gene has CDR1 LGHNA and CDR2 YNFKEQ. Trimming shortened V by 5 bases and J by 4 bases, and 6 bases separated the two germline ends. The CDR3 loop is CASSVGYNEQFF. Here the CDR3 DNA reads TGTGCCAGCAGCGTGGGGTACAATGAGCAGTTCTTC.

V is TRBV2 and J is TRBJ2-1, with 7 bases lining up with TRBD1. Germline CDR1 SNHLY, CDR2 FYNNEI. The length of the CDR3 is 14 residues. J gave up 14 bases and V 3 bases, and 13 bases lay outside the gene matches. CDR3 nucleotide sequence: TGTGCCAGCAGTGAGGCGACAGGGACCGGCAGCGAGTTCTTC. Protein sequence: CASSEATGTGSEFF.

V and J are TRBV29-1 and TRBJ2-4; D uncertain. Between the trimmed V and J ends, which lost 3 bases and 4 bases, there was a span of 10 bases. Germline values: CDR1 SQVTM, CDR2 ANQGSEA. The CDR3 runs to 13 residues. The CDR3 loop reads CSVEFSVKNIQYF. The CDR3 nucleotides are TGCAGCGTTGAGTTCTCGGTTAAAAACATTCAGTACTTC.

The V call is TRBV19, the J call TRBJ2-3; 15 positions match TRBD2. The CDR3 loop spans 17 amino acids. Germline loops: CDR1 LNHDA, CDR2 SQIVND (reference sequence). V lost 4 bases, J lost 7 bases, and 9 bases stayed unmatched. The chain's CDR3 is CASSTPRGTSGRNTQYF. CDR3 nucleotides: TGTGCCAGTAGTACCCCGAGAGGGACTAGCGGGAGGAATACGCAGTATTTT.

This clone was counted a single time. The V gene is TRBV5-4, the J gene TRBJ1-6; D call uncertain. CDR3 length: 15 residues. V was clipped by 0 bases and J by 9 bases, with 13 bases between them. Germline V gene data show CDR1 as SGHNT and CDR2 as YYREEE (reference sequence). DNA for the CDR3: TGTGCCAGCAGCTTGGCAGTAGGGATGGGTTCACCCCTCCACTTT. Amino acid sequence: CASSLAVGMGSPLHF.

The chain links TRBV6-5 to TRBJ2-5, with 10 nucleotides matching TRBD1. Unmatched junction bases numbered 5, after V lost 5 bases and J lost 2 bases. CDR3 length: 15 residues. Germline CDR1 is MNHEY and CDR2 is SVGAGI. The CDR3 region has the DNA TGTGCCAGCAGTACCCGGGACAGGGGACAAGAGACCCAGTACTTC. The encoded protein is CASSTRDRGQETQYF.